A single sample is the source of the 11 T cell receptor beta chains below, sequenced in a study of spatial heterogeneity in lung cancer. Study outcomes and limitations: Tumors with more nonsynonymous mutations had more expanded intratumoral alpha and beta TCRs.

No cognate antigen is known for these TCRs. MiXCR, run by TCRdb on the 5' RACE reads, gives a single entry per CDR3 protein. The table has some 20,000 distinct CDR3 sequences, roughly 7% seen once. Time point meaning: sample taken at primary tumor resection. The input for sequencing was lung tumor tissue, taken at surgery. These receptors all come from a female donor with early-stage non-small cell lung cancer.

This clonotype occurred many times. This chain links TRBV5-4 with TRBJ2-1, with D unclear. CDR3 length equals 12 residues. V lost 4 bases and J 9 bases, leaving 11 bases between the germline ends. Germline V gives CDR1 SGHNT, CDR2 YYREEE (reference sequence). The CDR3 DNA sequence: TGTGCCAGCAGCCTTGGTGGAGCTGAGCAGTTCTTC. Amino acid sequence: CASSLGGAEQFF.

Ten or more counts support this clonotype. The V call is TRBV7-9, the J call TRBJ1-1; TRBD1 is a possible D gene (5 bases). In germline, CDR1 is SEHNR, CDR2 FQNEAQ (reference sequence). Trimming removed 4 bases from V and 7 bases from J, with 13 bases in between. There are 13 residues in the CDR3. The CDR3 reads CASSSRMGVEAFF. The CDR3, as DNA: TGTGCCAGCAGCTCCCGGATGGGGGTTGAAGCTTTCTTT.

Here the CDR3 reads CASGDNNEQFF. The DNA for the CDR3 is TGTGCCAGCGGGGACAACAATGAGCAGTTCTTC. The chain recombines TRBV6-2 or TRBV6-3 with TRBJ2-1, with D tentatively TRBD1 (6 bases). The CDR3 totals 11 residues. V dropped 8 bases and J dropped 5 bases, with 7 bases sitting between them. Germline values: CDR1 MNHEY, CDR2 SVGEGT.

This clonotype was seen many times. The chain combines TRBV15 with TRBJ2-3; 10 positions agree with TRBD1. Germline CDR1 is LNHNV and CDR2 is YYDKDF (reference sequence). Trimming removed 8 bases from V and 1 base from J; junction bases left unmatched: 12. CDR3 length: 17 residues. The CDR3 bases are TGTGCCACCGGGGCACGCGGACAGGGGGTCGGCACAGATACGCAGTATTTT. Translated: CATGARGQGVGTDTQYF.

This clonotype turned up a few times. The chain employs TRBV18 and TRBJ1-1; TRBD1 agrees at 12 bases. CDR3 length: 13 residues. Germline V gives CDR1 KGHSH, CDR2 LQKENI. The V gene end was trimmed by 6 bases and the J gene end by 10 bases; junction bases not matched to a gene: 6. This chain's CDR3 is CASSSGTGGVAFF. As DNA, the CDR3 is TGTGCCAGCTCTTCCGGGACAGGGGGCGTAGCTTTCTTT.

In its sample, this clonotype was seen many times. This chain connects TRBV20-1 to TRBJ2-7; TRBD2 matches at 7 bases. J gave up 3 bases and V 4 bases, and 12 bases lay outside the gene matches. This CDR3 is 15 amino acids long. Germline CDR1 DFQATT, CDR2 SNEGSKA (reference sequence). The CDR3 region is CSAINILGGGYEQYF. The CDR3 nucleotides read TGCAGTGCTATTAATATACTTGGCGGGGGCTACGAGCAGTACTTC.

This clonotype was seen ten or more times. The gene calls are TRBV4-3 and TRBJ2-7; the D gene could be TRBD1 or TRBD2 (5 bases each). Per the germline V gene, CDR1 is LGHNA and CDR2 is YSLEER. Trimming pared 0 bases from V and 5 bases from J, leaving 14 bases between. The CDR3 totals 15 residues. CDR3 nucleotides: TGCGCCAGCAGCCAAGATGGGGAGCAGGGAGACGAGCAGTACTTC. This gives the protein CASSQDGEQGDEQYF.

This clonotype was seen ten or more times. The genes are TRBV12-3 or TRBV12-4 and TRBJ1-5; D perhaps matches TRBD1 (6 bases). The CDR3 is made up of 16 amino acids. V was pared by 3 bases and J by 3 bases, with 15 bases between. This CDR3 is CASSLGQGISNQPQHF. In DNA form, the CDR3 reads TGTGCCAGCAGTTTGGGGCAGGGGATTTCCAATCAGCCCCAGCATTTT.

This clonotype was picked up many times. This rearrangement joins TRBV7-2 to TRBJ1-2; D gene unclear. Germline CDR1 is SGHTA and CDR2 is FQGNSA. CDR3 length: 15 amino acids. V was trimmed by 4 bases and J by 0 bases, leaving 12 bases between them. The CDR3 region has the DNA TGTGCCAGCAGCTCCCGGGAGGCCACTAACTATGGCTACACCTTC. Amino acids: CASSSREATNYGYTF.

This clonotype occurred many times. The chain has TRBV5-1 and TRBJ2-2; D gene uncertain. V shed 3 bases and J shed 7 bases, with 7 bases lying between them. Germline V gene lookup returns CDR1 SGHRS and CDR2 YFSETQ. The CDR3 has 12 residues. The CDR3 DNA is TGCGCCAGCAGCTCGGACGGCGGGGAGCTGTTTTTT. Its translation is CASSSDGGELFF.

The chain carries TRBV12-3 or TRBV12-4 and TRBJ2-1; 13 positions agree with TRBD2. This CDR3 contains 15 residues. J lost 3 bases, V lost 5 bases, and 1 base had no gene match. The CDR3 here is CASSRLAGGYNEQFF. The CDR3 DNA sequence: TGTGCCAGCAGTCGACTAGCGGGGGGCTACAATGAGCAGTTCTTC.